The 22 T cell receptor beta chains given below trace back to one sample, sequenced in a study of shared clonotypes between healthy human individuals. Assay used: immunoSEQ multiplex PCR; TCRdb lists only in-frame clones, some missing. The data show 740,000 or so clones, with more than 70% seen just once and roughly 2% held by the top ten. The sample taken for sequencing was memory CD4+ T cells sorted from blood. Subset in this sample: CD45RA-negative fraction. Receptors were obtained from a woman in her thirties in good health.

The genes are TRBV29-1 and TRBJ1-1; a possible D gene is TRBD1 (5 bases). CDR3 length equals 13 residues. Germline lookup yields CDR1 SQVTM and CDR2 ANQGSEA. With 0 bases removed from V and 4 bases from J, the gap between germline ends came to 9 bases. CDR3 sequence (DNA): TGCAGCGTTGAAGAGACGGGGGGCACTGAAGCTTTCTTT. Its protein is CSVEETGGTEAFF.

The CDR3 sequence: CATSRDTTPETQYF. DNA for the CDR3: TGTGCCACCAGCAGAGATACTACCCCTGAGACCCAGTACTTC. This chain connects TRBV15 to TRBJ2-5, with D unresolved. Germline CDR1 is LNHNV and CDR2 is YYDKDF (reference sequence). CDR3 length equals 14 residues. The germline V and J ends were trimmed by 0 bases and 5 bases, with 10 bases remaining between them.

This clone came up a few times. The chain links TRBV27 to TRBJ1-2, with 8 bases lining up with TRBD1. CDR3 length equals 15 residues. V shed 6 bases, J shed 3 bases, and the junction held 9 bases outside the gene matches. The germline V gene encodes CDR1 MNHEY and CDR2 SMNVEV (reference sequence). The CDR3 loop reads CASRPQGASYYGYTF. CDR3 bases: TGTGCCAGCAGACCCCAGGGGGCATCTTACTATGGCTACACCTTC.

The chain joins TRBV5-1 to TRBJ2-2; 13 nucleotides agree with TRBD2. Germline loops: CDR1 SGHRS, CDR2 YFSETQ. The CDR3 has 15 residues. The J segment lost 5 bases and the V segment lost 4 bases, leaving 2 bases of the junction unmatched. CDR3 residues: CASSQLAGGTGELFF. The CDR3, as DNA: TGCGCCAGCAGCCAACTAGCGGGAGGGACCGGGGAGCTGTTTTTT.

The chain combines TRBV7-2 with TRBJ2-6; D uncertain. Per germline, CDR1 SGHTA and CDR2 FQGNSA. V lost 1 base, J lost 0 bases, and 4 bases lay in between. The CDR3 extends over 15 amino acids. The CDR3 here is CASSLVNSGANVLTF. The CDR3 DNA is TGTGCCAGCAGCTTAGTAAACTCTGGGGCCAACGTCCTGACTTTC. Drawing the rest from reference TRBV7-2 and TRBJ2-6, the complete variable domain is GAGVSQSPSNKVTEKGKDVELRCDPISGHTALYWYRQSLGQGLEFLIYFQGNSAPDKSGLPSDRFSAERTGGSVSTLTIQRTQQEDSAVYLCASSLVNSGANVLTFGAGSRLTVL.

This clone showed up many times. The CDR3, as DNA: TGCGCCAGCAGTCTTGGGGGCCCGTACTACGAGCAGTACTTC. This gives the protein CASSLGGPYYEQYF. The rearrangement links TRBV5-1 to TRBJ2-7; D is perhaps TRBD1 (6 bases). V was cut by 5 bases and J by 3 bases, with 15 bases left in between. CDR1 is SGHRS, CDR2 YFSETQ, per germline. This CDR3 has 14 residues.

This clone was seen more than once but under ten times. The chain employs TRBV19 and TRBJ2-3, with 11 nucleotides matching TRBD2. This CDR3 has 15 amino acids. Germline V gene sequence: CDR1 LNHDA, CDR2 SQIVND (reference sequence). J gave up 5 bases and V 4 bases, and 5 bases lay outside the gene matches. DNA for the CDR3: TGTGCCAGTAGTAGACTAGCGGGAATGGTAGATACGCAGTATTTT. Protein sequence: CASSRLAGMVDTQYF.

The CDR3 DNA reads TGTGCCAGCAGTACCCGGGACAGGGTGGAGTATGGCTACACCTTC. This codes for CASSTRDRVEYGYTF. The chain employs TRBV28 and TRBJ1-2; 9 nucleotides match TRBD1. Germline V gene data show CDR1 as MDHEN and CDR2 as SYDVKM. The CDR3 spans 15 residues. The V segment lost 5 bases and the J segment 5 bases; nucleotides outside the gene matches: 9.

The chain couples TRBV25-1 to TRBJ2-5; tentative D call: TRBD2 (6 bases). The CDR3 has 13 residues. Trimming removed 5 bases from V and 5 bases from J, with 12 bases in between. Germline V gene data show CDR1 as MGHDK and CDR2 as SYGVNS. Here the CDR3 DNA reads TGTGCCAGCAGTCCGGCGGGGCGGGAGACCCAGTACTTC. Encoded protein: CASSPAGRETQYF. Looking up the rest from reference TRBV25-1 and TRBJ2-5 gives the full variable domain: EADIYQTPRYLVIGTGKKITLECSQTMGHDKMYWYQQDPGMELHLIHYSYGVNSTEKGDLSSESTVSRIRTEHFPLTLESARPSHTSQYLCASSPAGRETQYFGPGTRLLVL.

The rearrangement uses TRBV2 and TRBJ2-5; either TRBD1 or TRBD2 may fit D (5 bases each). The CDR3 length is 14 residues. V was cut by 8 bases and J by 5 bases, with 18 bases left in between. Looked up from germline, CDR1 is SNHLY and CDR2 is FYNNEI. The CDR3 region has the DNA TGTGCCAGCGAAAGTACAGGTTCGGGGGAGACCCAGTACTTC. As protein: CASESTGSGETQYF.

Comment on this clone: This sample includes further DNA sequences coding for the same CDR3. The chain employs TRBV5-1 and TRBJ2-1; D remains unclear. Germline lookup yields CDR1 SGHRS and CDR2 YFSETQ. CDR3 length equals 15 residues. V lost 0 bases and J 4 bases, leaving 11 bases between the germline ends. The DNA of the CDR3 is TGCGCCAGCAGCTTGGACACCTCAACATACAATGAGCAGTTCTTC. Its translation is CASSLDTSTYNEQFF. Complete variable domain (other parts from reference TRBV5-1 and TRBJ2-1): KAGVTQTPRYLIKTRGQQVTLSCSPISGHRSVSWYQQTPGQGLQFLFEYFSETQRNKGNFPGRFSGRQFSNSRSEMNVSTLELGDSALYLCASSLDTSTYNEQFFGPGTRLTVL.

This chain connects TRBV27 to TRBJ2-3, with a possible D match to TRBD2 (6 bases). V dropped 1 base and J dropped 5 bases, with 7 bases sitting between them. Germline loops: CDR1 MNHEY, CDR2 SMNVEV (reference sequence). This CDR3 spans 13 amino acids. CDR3 loop: CASSLFGGDTQYF. The CDR3 DNA follows: TGTGCCAGCAGTTTATTCGGGGGAGATACGCAGTATTTT.

The chain couples TRBV28 to TRBJ1-2, with D tentatively TRBD1 (6 bases). Germline CDR1 MDHEN, CDR2 SYDVKM. The CDR3 length is 14 residues. The V gene lost 2 bases and the J gene lost 6 bases, with 13 bases spanning the gap. CDR3 DNA: TGTGCCAGCAGTTTAACTCAGGGGTGGGATGGCTACACCTTC. Its translation is CASSLTQGWDGYTF.

The chain links TRBV5-5 to TRBJ1-2, with 7 bases that match TRBD1. The CDR3 sequence is 13 residues long. The V and J ends lost 2 bases and 4 bases, in that order; junction bases with no gene match: 2. The germline V gene has CDR1 SGHKS and CDR2 YYEKEE (reference sequence). CDR3 DNA sequence: TGTGCCAGCAGCTTTGGGGACAGCTATGGCTACACCTTC. Translated, it gives CASSFGDSYGYTF.

In regard to this clone: Other DNA sequences in the sample encode the same CDR3. The rearrangement joins TRBV2 to TRBJ1-1; TRBD1 matches 8 bases. V shed 5 bases, J shed 3 bases, and the junction held 2 bases outside the gene matches. Germline loops: CDR1 SNHLY, CDR2 FYNNEI. This CDR3 region has 13 residues. The CDR3 DNA is TGTGCCAGCAGTAGACAGGGGCACACTGAAGCTTTCTTT. Its protein product is CASSRQGHTEAFF.

The rearrangement joins TRBV7-8 to TRBJ1-5; D gene unclear. The germline V and J ends were trimmed by 7 bases and 4 bases, with 17 bases remaining between them. The CDR3 is made up of 15 amino acids. Germline CDR1 reads SGHVS; CDR2 reads FQNEAQ. CDR3 loop: CASTDREQRNQPQHF. CDR3 coding DNA: TGTGCCAGCACCGATAGGGAACAGCGGAATCAGCCCCAGCATTTT. The variable domain in full, completed from reference TRBV7-8 and TRBJ1-5, reads GAGVSQSPRYKVAKRGQDVALRCDPISGHVSLFWYQQALGQGPEFLTYFQNEAQLDKSGLPSDRFFAERPEGSVSTLKIQRTQQEDSAVYLCASTDREQRNQPQHFGDGTRLSIL.

The rearrangement joins TRBV19 to TRBJ1-5, with TRBD1 identical over 8 bases. V was pared by 3 bases and J by 5 bases, with 6 bases of the junction left unmatched. The CDR3 is 15 amino acids. Germline CDR1 is LNHDA and CDR2 is SQIVND (reference sequence). CDR3: CASSIRQTGDQPQHF. CDR3 nucleotides: TGTGCCAGTAGTATCCGTCAGACAGGGGATCAGCCCCAGCATTTT.

CDR3 nucleotides: TGTGCCAGCAGCTTAGGCTCGACGGGAGGCCTAGGGAATGAGCAGTTCTTC. Protein: CASSLGSTGGLGNEQFF. The genes are TRBV7-3 and TRBJ2-1, with 7 positions matching TRBD2. This CDR3 comprises 17 residues. CDR1 is SGHTA and CDR2 is FQGTGA in the germline V gene. J was trimmed by 7 bases and V by 2 bases; bases with no gene match: 14.

CDR3 sequence reads: CASSPTKESGSLSYEQYF. Written as DNA, the CDR3 is TGTGCCAGCAGTCCGACTAAGGAGAGCGGGAGCTTGAGCTACGAGCAGTACTTC. The chain links TRBV5-4 to TRBJ2-7; the match to TRBD2 covers 8 bases. V lost 5 bases and J lost 3; bases outside the gene matches: 19. The CDR3 has 18 residues. The germline V gene encodes CDR1 SGHNT and CDR2 YYREEE (reference sequence).

The genes are TRBV11-1 and TRBJ2-1, with TRBD2 identical over 11 bases. V lost 3 bases, J lost 6 bases, and 7 bases stayed unmatched. CDR3 length equals 16 residues. CDR1 and CDR2 from the germline V gene are SGHAT and FQDESV (reference sequence). Here the CDR3 reads CASSFKFLAGGNEQFF. In DNA, the CDR3 is TGTGCCAGCAGCTTTAAGTTCCTAGCGGGGGGCAATGAGCAGTTCTTC.

V usage is TRBV6-5 and J usage is TRBJ1-1, with TRBD1 identical over 7 bases. The germline V gene has CDR1 MNHEY and CDR2 SVGAGI. The junction had 9 bases not matched to a gene; V was cut back by 6 bases and J by 5 bases. This CDR3 spans 14 amino acids. CDR3 bases: TGTGCCAGCAGCCCACCCCCAGGGGGGACTGAAGCTTTCTTT. Encoded protein: CASSPPPGGTEAFF.

The rearrangement uses TRBV14 and TRBJ2-7; TRBD2 matches 8 bases. V was pared by 9 bases and J by 6 bases, with 10 bases of the junction left unmatched. This CDR3 region has 13 residues. Germline CDR1 reads SGHDN; CDR2 reads FVKESK. CDR3 residues: CASSVAGGGEQYF. The CDR3, as DNA: TGTGCCAGTAGCGTTGCGGGAGGAGGCGAGCAGTACTTC.